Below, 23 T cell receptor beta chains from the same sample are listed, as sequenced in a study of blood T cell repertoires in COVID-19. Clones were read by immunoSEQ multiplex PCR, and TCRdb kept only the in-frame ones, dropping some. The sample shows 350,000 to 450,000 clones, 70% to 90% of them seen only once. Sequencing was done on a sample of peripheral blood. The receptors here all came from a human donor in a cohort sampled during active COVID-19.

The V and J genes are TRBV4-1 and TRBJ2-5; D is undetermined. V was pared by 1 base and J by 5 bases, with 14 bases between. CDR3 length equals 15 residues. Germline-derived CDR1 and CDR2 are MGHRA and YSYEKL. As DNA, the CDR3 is TGCGCCAGCAGCCAAGGTTCAGTCAGTTTGGAGACCCAGTACTTC. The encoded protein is CASSQGSVSLETQYF.

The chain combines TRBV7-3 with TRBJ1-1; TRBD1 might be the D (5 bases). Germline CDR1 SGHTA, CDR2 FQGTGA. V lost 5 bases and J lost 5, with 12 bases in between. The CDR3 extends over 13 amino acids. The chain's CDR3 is CASSVGVGTEAFF. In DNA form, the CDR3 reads TGTGCCAGCAGCGTAGGGGTTGGGACTGAAGCTTTCTTT.

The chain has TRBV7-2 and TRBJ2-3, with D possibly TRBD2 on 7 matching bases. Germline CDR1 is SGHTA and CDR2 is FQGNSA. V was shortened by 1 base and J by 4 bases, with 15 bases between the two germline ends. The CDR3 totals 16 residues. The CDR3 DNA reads TGTGCCAGCAGCTTAGTGGTGTGGGGGGGCCCAGATACGCAGTATTTT. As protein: CASSLVVWGGPDTQYF. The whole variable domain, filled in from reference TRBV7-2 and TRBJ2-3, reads GAGVSQSPSNKVTEKGKDVELRCDPISGHTALYWYRQSLGQGLEFLIYFQGNSAPDKSGLPSDRFSAERTGGSVSTLTIQRTQQEDSAVYLCASSLVVWGGPDTQYFGPGTRLTVL.

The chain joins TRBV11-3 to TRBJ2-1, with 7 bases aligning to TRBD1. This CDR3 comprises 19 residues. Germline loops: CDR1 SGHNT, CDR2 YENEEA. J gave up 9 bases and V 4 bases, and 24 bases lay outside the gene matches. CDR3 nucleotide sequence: TGTGCCAGCAGCTCCTCCCTAGCCGGGACAGCCACCCCTACATCTGAGCAGTTCTTC. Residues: CASSSSLAGTATPTSEQFF.

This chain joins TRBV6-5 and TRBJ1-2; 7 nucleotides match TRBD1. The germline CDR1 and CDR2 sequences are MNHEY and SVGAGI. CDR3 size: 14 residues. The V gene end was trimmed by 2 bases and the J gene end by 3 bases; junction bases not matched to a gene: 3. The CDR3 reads CASSYAGQDYGYTF. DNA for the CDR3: TGTGCCAGCAGTTACGCTGGACAGGACTATGGCTACACCTTC.

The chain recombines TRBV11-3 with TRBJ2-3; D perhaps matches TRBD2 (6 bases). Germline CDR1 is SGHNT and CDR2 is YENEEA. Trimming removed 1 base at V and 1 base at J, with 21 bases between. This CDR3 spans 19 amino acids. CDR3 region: CASSLGKGFPGRRTDTQYF. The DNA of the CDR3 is TGTGCCAGCAGCTTAGGTAAAGGGTTTCCCGGGAGACGCACAGATACGCAGTATTTT.

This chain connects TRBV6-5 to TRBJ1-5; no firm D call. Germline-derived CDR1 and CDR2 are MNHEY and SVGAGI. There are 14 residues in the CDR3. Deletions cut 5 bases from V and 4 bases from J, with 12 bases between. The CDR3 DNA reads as TGTGCCAGCAGTAGGCGGGAAGAAAATCAGCCCCAGCATTTT. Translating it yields CASSRREENQPQHF.

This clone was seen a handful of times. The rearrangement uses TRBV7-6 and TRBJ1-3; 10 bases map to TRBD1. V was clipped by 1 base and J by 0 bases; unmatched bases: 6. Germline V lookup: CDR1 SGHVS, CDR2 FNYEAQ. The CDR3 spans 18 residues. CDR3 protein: CASSLGTGGPFSGNTIYF. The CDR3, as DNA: TGTGCCAGCAGCTTAGGGACAGGGGGACCTTTCTCTGGAAACACCATATATTTT.

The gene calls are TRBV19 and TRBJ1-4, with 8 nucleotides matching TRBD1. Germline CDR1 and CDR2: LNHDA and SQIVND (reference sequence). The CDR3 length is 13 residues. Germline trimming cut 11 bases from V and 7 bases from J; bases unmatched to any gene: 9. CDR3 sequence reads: CACQGAGSEKLFF. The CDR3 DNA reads TGTGCCTGTCAGGGGGCTGGGAGTGAAAAACTGTTTTTT.

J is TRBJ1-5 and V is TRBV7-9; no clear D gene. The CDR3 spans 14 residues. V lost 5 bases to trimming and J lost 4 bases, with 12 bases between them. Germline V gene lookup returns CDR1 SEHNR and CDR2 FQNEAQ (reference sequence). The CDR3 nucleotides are TGTGCCAGCAGCCCGGGAGGTCTTAATCAGCCCCAGCATTTT. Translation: CASSPGGLNQPQHF.

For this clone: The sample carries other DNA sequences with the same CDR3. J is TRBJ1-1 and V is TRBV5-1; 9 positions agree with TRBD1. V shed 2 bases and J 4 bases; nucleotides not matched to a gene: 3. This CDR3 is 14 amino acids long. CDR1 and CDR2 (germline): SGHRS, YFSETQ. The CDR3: CASSLQGAGTEAFF. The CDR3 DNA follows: TGCGCCAGCAGCTTACAGGGGGCAGGCACTGAAGCTTTCTTT.

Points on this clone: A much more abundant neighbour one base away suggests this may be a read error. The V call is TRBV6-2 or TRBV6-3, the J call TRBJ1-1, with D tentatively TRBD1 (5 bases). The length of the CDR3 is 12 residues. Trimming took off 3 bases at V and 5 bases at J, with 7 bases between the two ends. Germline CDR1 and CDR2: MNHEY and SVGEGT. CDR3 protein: CASSYGGTEAFF. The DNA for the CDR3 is TGTGCCAGCAGTTATGGGGGGACTGAAGCTTTCTTT.

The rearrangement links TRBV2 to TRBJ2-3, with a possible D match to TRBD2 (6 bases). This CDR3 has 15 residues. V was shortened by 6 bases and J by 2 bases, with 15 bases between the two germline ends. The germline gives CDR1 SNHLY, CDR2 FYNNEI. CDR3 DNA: TGTGCCAGCAGGGGGGGATTCTCCAACACAGATACGCAGTATTTT. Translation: CASRGGFSNTDTQYF.

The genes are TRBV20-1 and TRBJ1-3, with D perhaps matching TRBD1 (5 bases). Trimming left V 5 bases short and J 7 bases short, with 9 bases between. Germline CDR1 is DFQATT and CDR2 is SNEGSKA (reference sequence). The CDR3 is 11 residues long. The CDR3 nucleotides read TGCAGTGCTGGAGGGGAGAACACCATATATTTT. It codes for CSAGGENTIYF.

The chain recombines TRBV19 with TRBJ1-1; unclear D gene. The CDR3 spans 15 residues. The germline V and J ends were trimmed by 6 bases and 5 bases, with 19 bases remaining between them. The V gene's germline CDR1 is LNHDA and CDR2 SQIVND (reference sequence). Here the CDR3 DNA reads TGTGCCAGTAGAGCGGAAGGGCAACGGCGAACTGAAGCTTTCTTT. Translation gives CASRAEGQRRTEAFF.

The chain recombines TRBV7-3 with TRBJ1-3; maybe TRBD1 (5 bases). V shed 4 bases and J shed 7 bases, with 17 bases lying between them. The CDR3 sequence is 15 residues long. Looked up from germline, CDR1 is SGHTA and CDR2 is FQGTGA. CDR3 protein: CASSWITRGGNTIYF. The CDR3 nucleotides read TGTGCCAGCAGCTGGATAACAAGGGGTGGGAACACCATATATTTT.

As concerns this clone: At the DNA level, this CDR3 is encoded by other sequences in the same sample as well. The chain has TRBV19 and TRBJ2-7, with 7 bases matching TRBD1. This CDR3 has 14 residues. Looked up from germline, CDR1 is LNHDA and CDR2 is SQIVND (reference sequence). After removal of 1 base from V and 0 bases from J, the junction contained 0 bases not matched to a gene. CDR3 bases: TGTGCCAGTAGTATAGGGGACAGCTCCTACGAGCAGTACTTC. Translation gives CASSIGDSSYEQYF.

The CDR3: CASGTSGTSGRGFNEQFF. The CDR3 DNA is TGTGCCAGCGGGACGTCCGGGACTAGCGGGAGGGGATTCAATGAGCAGTTCTTC. The chain combines TRBV28 with TRBJ2-1, with 16 bases matching TRBD2. With V trimmed by 8 bases and J by 6 bases, 13 bases remained unmatched. The V gene's germline CDR1 is MDHEN and CDR2 SYDVKM. The CDR3 totals 18 residues.

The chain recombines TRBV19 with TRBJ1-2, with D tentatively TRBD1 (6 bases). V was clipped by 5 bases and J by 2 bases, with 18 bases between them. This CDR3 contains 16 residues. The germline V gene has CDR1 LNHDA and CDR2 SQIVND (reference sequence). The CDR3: CASSPQPKGDNYGYTF. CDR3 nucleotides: TGTGCCAGTAGTCCTCAACCGAAGGGGGACAACTATGGCTACACCTTC.

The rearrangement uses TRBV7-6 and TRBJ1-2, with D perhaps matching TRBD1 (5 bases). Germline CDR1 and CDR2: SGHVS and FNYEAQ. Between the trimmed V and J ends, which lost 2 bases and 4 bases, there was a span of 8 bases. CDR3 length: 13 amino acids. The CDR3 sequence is CASSLKGPYGYTF. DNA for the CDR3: TGTGCCAGCAGCTTAAAGGGGCCCTATGGCTACACCTTC.

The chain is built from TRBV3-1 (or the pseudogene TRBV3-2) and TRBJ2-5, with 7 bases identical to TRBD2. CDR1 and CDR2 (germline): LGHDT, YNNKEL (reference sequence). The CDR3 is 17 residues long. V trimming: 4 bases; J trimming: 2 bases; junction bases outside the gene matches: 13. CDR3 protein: CASSLRGVAGTQETQYF. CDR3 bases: TGTGCCAGCAGCCTACGGGGGGTGGCCGGGACTCAAGAGACCCAGTACTTC.

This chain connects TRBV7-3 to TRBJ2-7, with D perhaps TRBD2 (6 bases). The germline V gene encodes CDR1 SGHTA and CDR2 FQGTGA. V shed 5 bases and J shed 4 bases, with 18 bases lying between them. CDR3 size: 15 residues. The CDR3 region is CASSPNVGSKYEQYF. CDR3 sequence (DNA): TGTGCCAGCAGCCCCAATGTCGGGAGTAAGTACGAGCAGTACTTC.

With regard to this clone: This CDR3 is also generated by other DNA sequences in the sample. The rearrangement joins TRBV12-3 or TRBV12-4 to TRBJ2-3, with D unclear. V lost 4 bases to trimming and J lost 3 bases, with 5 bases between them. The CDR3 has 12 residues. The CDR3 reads CASSSGTDTQYF. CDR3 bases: TGTGCCAGCAGTTCCGGGACAGATACGCAGTATTTT.